This is a list of T cell receptor beta chains from one sample in a study of blood T cell repertoires in COVID-19. Sequencing used immunoSEQ multiplex PCR; TCRdb keeps in-frame clones, though not all of them. In the table there are tens of thousands of clones, about 86% of which are singletons. Sample: peripheral blood. Receptors originate from a man aged 80 or over with COVID-19, enrolled during active disease. CDR3s include the opening cysteine and the closing phenylalanine or tryptophan. The order of the fields is V gene, J gene, clone size, D gene, CDR3 protein, CDR3 DNA. A D gene is named only where the DNA matches it firmly. For some rows the clone size is stated as once, few or many, or as a class when expanded; others skip it.

TRBV21-1	TRBJ1-6	-	-	CASSKGQANLNSPLHF	TGTGCCAGCAGCAAGGGACAGGCGAACCTTAATTCACCCCTCCACTTT
TRBV15	TRBJ1-4	-	-	CATSRARVATNEKLFF	TGTGCCACCAGCAGAGCCAGGGTTGCAACTAATGAAAAACTGTTTTTT
TRBV27	TRBJ2-7	-	-	CASSPGKRGSEQYF	TGTGCCAGCAGTCCAGGGAAAAGGGGATCCGAGCAGTACTTC
TRBV6-6	TRBJ1-1	-	-	CASRGGHEAFF	TGTGCCAGCAGGGGGGGGCATGAAGCTTTCTTT
TRBV12-5	TRBJ1-4	-	TRBD1	CASGTLLRDRQGSNEKLFF	TGTGCTAGTGGTACCCTACTCCGGGACAGGCAGGGTAGTAATGAAAAACTGTTTTTT
TRBV2	TRBJ2-7	once	TRBD1	CASADREHEQYF	TGTGCCAGCGCTGACAGGGAACACGAGCAGTACTTC
TRBV5-1	TRBJ2-4	-	-	CASSLAAGKNIQYF	TGCGCCAGCAGCTTGGCCGCAGGGAAGAACATTCAGTACTTC
TRBV7-2	TRBJ2-5	-	TRBD2	CASSLFSGVQETQYF	TGTGCCAGCAGCTTATTTAGCGGGGTCCAAGAGACCCAGTACTTC
TRBV19	TRBJ1-5	once	TRBD1	CASSILGQANQPQHF	TGTGCCAGTAGTATTTTAGGACAGGCTAATCAGCCCCAGCATTTT
TRBV18	TRBJ2-7	few	TRBD1	CASSPLRSRGEQYF	TGTGCCAGCTCACCTCTGAGGTCCAGGGGGGAGCAGTACTTC
TRBV28	TRBJ1-5	-	-	CASSSRQISNQPQHF	TGTGCCAGCAGCTCTAGACAGATTAGCAATCAGCCCCAGCATTTT
TRBV1	TRBJ1-2	-	-	CTSSQDQHRAGYTF	TGCACCAGCAGCCAAGATCAGCACAGGGCGGGCTACACCTTC
TRBV6-5	TRBJ1-4	-	-	CASTRGIANEKLFF	TGTGCCAGCACCAGAGGGATCGCTAATGAAAAACTGTTTTTT
TRBV27	TRBJ2-5	-	TRBD1	CASSTWTGEETQYF	TGTGCCAGCAGTACCTGGACAGGGGAAGAGACCCAGTACTTC
TRBV29-1	TRBJ1-2	-	-	CSVVDPTGSYGYTF	TGCAGCGTTGTTGACCCAACAGGGAGCTATGGCTACACCTTC
TRBV4-1	TRBJ2-4	-	TRBD2	CASSQGRTSDGPLAKNIQYF	TGCGCCAGCAGCCAGGGAAGGACTAGCGATGGGCCCTTAGCCAAAAACATTCAGTACTTC
TRBV6-2/TRBV6-3	TRBJ1-1	-	-	CASSSAGSMNTEAFF	TGTGCCAGCAGTTCCGCAGGGTCCATGAACACTGAAGCTTTCTTT
TRBV11-2	TRBJ1-2	-	TRBD1	CASSLEDGRGYGYTF	TGTGCCAGCAGCTTAGAGGATGGCAGGGGGTATGGCTACACCTTC
TRBV2	TRBJ1-2	once	TRBD1	CASLRDRTNYGYTF	TGTGCCAGCCTTCGGGACAGAACTAACTATGGCTACACCTTC
TRBV4-2	TRBJ1-5	-	-	CASSQDLVGQYNQPQHF	TGTGCCAGCAGCCAAGATCTGGTGGGGCAGTACAATCAGCCCCAGCATTTT
TRBV28	TRBJ1-1	few	-	CASRQEGTEAFF	TGTGCCAGCAGACAGGAGGGAACTGAAGCTTTCTTT
TRBV7-9	TRBJ2-3	-	TRBD2	CASSLARLAGGVTDTQYF	TGTGCCAGCAGCTTAGCCCGACTAGCGGGGGGAGTCACAGATACGCAGTATTTT
TRBV18	TRBJ2-2	-	TRBD1	CASSQNRGHNTGELFF	TGTGCCAGCTCACAGAACAGGGGACATAACACCGGGGAGCTGTTTTTT
TRBV9	TRBJ1-2	-	-	CASSVAGPLEGGYTF	TGTGCCAGCAGCGTAGCTGGGCCTTTAGAGGGCGGCTACACCTTC
TRBV11-2	TRBJ1-5	-	-	CASSLDPGNQPQHF	TGTGCCAGCAGCTTAGATCCAGGGAATCAGCCCCAGCATTTT
TRBV19	TRBJ2-4	-	-	CASTGTYENIQYF	TGTGCCAGTACCGGGACATATGAAAACATTCAGTACTTC
TRBV6-5	TRBJ1-5	-	-	CASSFPDRYNQPQHF	TGTGCCAGCAGTTTCCCAGACAGGTACAATCAGCCCCAGCATTTT
TRBV9	TRBJ2-1	-	TRBD2	CASSPAGASSYNEQFF	TGTGCCAGCAGCCCAGCGGGGGCCAGCTCCTACAATGAGCAGTTCTTC
TRBV18	TRBJ2-7	-	TRBD2	CASSRTSGGSYEQYF	TGTGCCAGCTCTAGGACTAGCGGGGGCTCCTACGAGCAGTACTTC
TRBV4-1	TRBJ1-6	few	-	CASSYRRPNSPLHF	TGCGCCAGCAGCTACAGGAGACCAAATTCACCCCTCCACTTT
TRBV7-3	TRBJ2-7	-	TRBD1	CASSSGTGGTYEQYF	TGTGCCAGCAGCTCAGGGACAGGGGGGACCTACGAGCAGTACTTC
TRBV6-5	TRBJ1-1	-	TRBD1	CASILQGVETEAFF	TGTGCCAGCATCCTTCAGGGGGTAGAGACTGAAGCTTTCTTT
TRBV15	TRBJ1-3	once	-	CATSRDTGSGNTIYF	TGTGCCACCAGCAGGGACACAGGGTCCGGAAACACCATATATTTT
TRBV12-3/TRBV12-4	TRBJ1-2	-	TRBD1	CASRMTGDYGYTF	TGTGCCAGCAGGATGACAGGGGACTATGGCTACACCTTC